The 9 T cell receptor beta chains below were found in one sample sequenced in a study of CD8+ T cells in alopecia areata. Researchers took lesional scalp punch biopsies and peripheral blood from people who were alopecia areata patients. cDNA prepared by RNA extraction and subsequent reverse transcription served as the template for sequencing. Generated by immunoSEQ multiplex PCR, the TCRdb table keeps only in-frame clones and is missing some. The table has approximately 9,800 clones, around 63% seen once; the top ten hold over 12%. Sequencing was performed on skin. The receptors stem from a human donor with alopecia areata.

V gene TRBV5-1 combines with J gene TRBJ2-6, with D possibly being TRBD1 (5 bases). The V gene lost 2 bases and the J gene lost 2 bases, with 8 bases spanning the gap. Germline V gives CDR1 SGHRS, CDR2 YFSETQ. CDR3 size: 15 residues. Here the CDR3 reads CASSLGVAGANVLTF. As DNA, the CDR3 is TGCGCCAGCAGCTTAGGGGTGGCTGGGGCCAACGTCCTGACTTTC.

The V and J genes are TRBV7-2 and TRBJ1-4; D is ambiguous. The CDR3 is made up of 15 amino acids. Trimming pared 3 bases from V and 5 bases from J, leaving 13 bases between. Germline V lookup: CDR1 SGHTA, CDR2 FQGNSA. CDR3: CASSFSRGRNEKLFF. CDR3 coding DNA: TGTGCCAGCAGCTTTTCGCGGGGTCGGAATGAAAAACTGTTTTTT.

This CDR3 reads CASSQDWETQYF. CDR3 nucleotides: TGTGCCAGCAGCCAAGACTGGGAGACCCAGTACTTC. The rearrangement uses TRBV14 and TRBJ2-5; D gene ambiguous. Deletions cut 0 bases from V and 5 bases from J, with 4 bases between. The CDR3 runs 12 residues. CDR1 SGHDN and CDR2 FVKESK come from the germline V gene.

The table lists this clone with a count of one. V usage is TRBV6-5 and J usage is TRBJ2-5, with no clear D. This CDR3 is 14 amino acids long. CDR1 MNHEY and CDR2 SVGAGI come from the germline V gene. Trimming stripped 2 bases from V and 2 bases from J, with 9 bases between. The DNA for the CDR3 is TGTGCCAGCAGTTACACGCAGCCACAAGAGACCCAGTACTTC. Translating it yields CASSYTQPQETQYF.

The chain's CDR3 is CASSQASGTGIFTGELFF. The DNA for the CDR3 is TGTGCCAGCAGCCAAGCGTCTGGGACAGGGATTTTTACCGGGGAGCTGTTTTTT. The chain joins TRBV14 to TRBJ2-2; TRBD1 agrees at 9 bases. The germline V gene encodes CDR1 SGHDN and CDR2 FVKESK. The CDR3 contains 18 residues. V lost 1 base and J lost 5; bases outside the gene matches: 11.

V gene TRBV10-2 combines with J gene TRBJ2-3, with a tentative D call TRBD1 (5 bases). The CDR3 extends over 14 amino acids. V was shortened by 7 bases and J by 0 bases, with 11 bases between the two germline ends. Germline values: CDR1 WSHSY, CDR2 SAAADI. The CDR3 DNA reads TGCGCCAGCATGGGGCGCCTTAGCACAGATACGCAGTATTTT. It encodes CASMGRLSTDTQYF.

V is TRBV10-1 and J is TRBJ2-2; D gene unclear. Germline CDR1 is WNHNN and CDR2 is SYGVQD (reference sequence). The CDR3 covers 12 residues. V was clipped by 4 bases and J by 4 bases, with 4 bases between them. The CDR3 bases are TGCGCCAGCAGTGTAGGCACCGGGGAGCTGTTTTTT. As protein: CASSVGTGELFF.

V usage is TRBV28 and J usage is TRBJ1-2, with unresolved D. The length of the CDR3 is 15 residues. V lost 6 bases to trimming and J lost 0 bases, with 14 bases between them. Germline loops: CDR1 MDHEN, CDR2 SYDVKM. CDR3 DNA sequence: TGTGCCAGCAGCCTCGTCGGGAGTACTAACTATGGCTACACCTTC. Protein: CASSLVGSTNYGYTF.

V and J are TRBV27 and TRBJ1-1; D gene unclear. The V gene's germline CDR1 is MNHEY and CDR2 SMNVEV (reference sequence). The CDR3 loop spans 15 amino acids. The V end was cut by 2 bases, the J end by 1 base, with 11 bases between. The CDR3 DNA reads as TGTGCCAGCAGTTTAGAAGGGTGGGGGAACACTGAAGCTTTCTTT. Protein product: CASSLEGWGNTEAFF.